This entry lists 9 T cell receptor beta chains sequenced from one sample in a study of T cell responses to AZD1222 COVID-19 vaccine. Assay: immunoSEQ multiplex PCR; the TCRdb copy retains only in-frame clones and omits some. The sample has roughly 150,000 clones; approximately 90% are singletons. Sequenced material: peripheral blood, taken on day 0 of AZD1222 vaccination. All receptors derive from an adult in good health.

V is TRBV5-5 and J is TRBJ2-7; 8 positions agree with TRBD1. Trimming cost V 4 bases and J 1 base; bases outside gene matches: 7. The germline V gene encodes CDR1 SGHKS and CDR2 YYEKEE (reference sequence). CDR3 length equals 15 residues. CDR3 DNA: TGTGCCAGCAGCCCGTACGGGACAGGATCCTACGAGCAGTACTTC. Its protein product is CASSPYGTGSYEQYF.

The genes are TRBV27 and TRBJ2-1; TRBD2 aligns across 8 bases. Germline CDR1 and CDR2: MNHEY and SMNVEV (reference sequence). This CDR3 region has 15 residues. V shed 7 bases and J 10 bases; nucleotides not matched to a gene: 15. For the CDR3, the DNA is TGTGCCAGCAATGCACCGGGACTAGTTCGATCGGAGCAGTTCTTC. Translation: CASNAPGLVRSEQFF.

This clone was seen a handful of times. The rearrangement uses TRBV24-1 and TRBJ2-7; 9 nucleotides line up with TRBD1. Per the germline V gene, CDR1 is KGHDR and CDR2 is SFDVKD. The CDR3 has 15 amino acids. Trimming took 4 bases from V and 3 from J; bases not matched to a gene: 6. The CDR3 loop is CATSEDGTGRYEQYF. Written as DNA, the CDR3 is TGTGCCACCAGTGAAGACGGGACAGGGCGCTACGAGCAGTACTTC.

The J gene is TRBJ2-7, the V gene TRBV28; possible D gene TRBD1, 6 bases. This CDR3 has 15 residues. The germline V gene encodes CDR1 MDHEN and CDR2 SYDVKM. Trimming took off 9 bases at V and 2 bases at J, with 20 bases between the two ends. The CDR3 loop is CASLRQAMGPYEQYF. Written as DNA, the CDR3 is TGTGCCAGTTTGAGACAGGCCATGGGGCCCTACGAGCAGTACTTC.

CDR3 bases: TGTGCCAGCAGCCCTCGTCCGAGACAGGTTAACTACCCCAATCAGCCCCAGCATTTT. This gives the protein CASSPRPRQVNYPNQPQHF. The rearrangement joins TRBV27 to TRBJ1-5; weak D call: TRBD1 (6 bases). The germline V gene encodes CDR1 MNHEY and CDR2 SMNVEV (reference sequence). V shed 6 bases and J shed 3 bases, with 27 bases lying between them. This CDR3 has 19 residues.

This clone was picked up one time. The rearrangement links TRBV4-1 to TRBJ2-3; 8 positions agree with TRBD2. Per the germline V gene, CDR1 is MGHRA and CDR2 is YSYEKL. The V gene end was trimmed by 0 bases and the J gene end by 4 bases; junction bases not matched to a gene: 6. The CDR3 has 16 amino acids. The CDR3 DNA reads as TGCGCCAGCAGCCAAGATAAAGCGGGAGAGGCAGATACGCAGTATTTT. Its translation: CASSQDKAGEADTQYF.

The V gene is TRBV4-1, the J gene TRBJ1-2; TRBD1 agrees at 8 bases. This CDR3 spans 15 amino acids. Germline V lookup: CDR1 MGHRA, CDR2 YSYEKL. V was clipped by 2 bases and J by 5 bases; unmatched bases: 7. The CDR3: CASSQPRQGSYGYTF. The CDR3 DNA reads TGCGCCAGCAGCCAACCCAGACAGGGGAGTTATGGCTACACCTTC.

This rearrangement joins TRBV5-1 to TRBJ1-5, with D perhaps TRBD1 (5 bases). Trimming stripped 1 base from V and 1 base from J, with 9 bases between. The CDR3 has 15 amino acids. CDR1 and CDR2 (germline): SGHRS, YFSETQ. This chain's CDR3 is CASSLRTPSNQPQHF. The CDR3 DNA is TGCGCCAGCAGCTTGCGGACACCGAGCAATCAGCCCCAGCATTTT.

The chain uses TRBV20-1 and TRBJ1-1; 7 nucleotides agree with TRBD1. The V gene end was trimmed by 6 bases and the J gene end by 12 bases; junction bases not matched to a gene: 7. Germline V lookup: CDR1 DFQATT, CDR2 SNEGSKA (reference sequence). The CDR3 loop spans 10 amino acids. The CDR3 protein is CSATGTATFF. CDR3 DNA sequence: TGCAGTGCCACCGGGACAGCGACTTTCTTT.